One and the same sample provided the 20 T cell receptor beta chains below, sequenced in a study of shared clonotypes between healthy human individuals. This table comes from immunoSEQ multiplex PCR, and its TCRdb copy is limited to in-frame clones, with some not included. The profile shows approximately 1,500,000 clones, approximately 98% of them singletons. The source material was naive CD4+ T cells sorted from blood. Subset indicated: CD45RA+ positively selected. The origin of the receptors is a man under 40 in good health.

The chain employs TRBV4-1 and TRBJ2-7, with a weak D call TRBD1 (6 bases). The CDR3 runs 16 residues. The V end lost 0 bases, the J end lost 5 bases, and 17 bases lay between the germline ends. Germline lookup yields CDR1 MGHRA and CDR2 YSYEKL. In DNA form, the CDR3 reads TGCGCCAGCAGCCAAGATAGGAAGGGGGAAGTCAACGAGCAGTACTTC. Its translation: CASSQDRKGEVNEQYF.

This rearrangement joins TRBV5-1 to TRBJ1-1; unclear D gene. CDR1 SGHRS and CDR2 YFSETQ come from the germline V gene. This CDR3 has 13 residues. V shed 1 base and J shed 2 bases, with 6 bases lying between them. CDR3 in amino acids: CASSLQPNTEAFF. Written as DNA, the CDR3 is TGCGCCAGCAGCTTGCAGCCAAACACTGAAGCTTTCTTT.

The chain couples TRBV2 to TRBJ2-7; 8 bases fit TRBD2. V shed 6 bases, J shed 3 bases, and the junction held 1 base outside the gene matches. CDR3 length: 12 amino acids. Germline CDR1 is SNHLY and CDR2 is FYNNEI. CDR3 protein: CASRTSGYEQYF. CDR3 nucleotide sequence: TGTGCCAGCAGAACTAGCGGCTACGAGCAGTACTTC.

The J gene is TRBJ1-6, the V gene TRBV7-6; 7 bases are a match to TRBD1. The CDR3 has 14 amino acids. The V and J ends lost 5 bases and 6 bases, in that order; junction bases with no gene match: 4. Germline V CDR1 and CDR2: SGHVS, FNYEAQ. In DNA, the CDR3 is TGTGCCAGCAGCACCAACAGGGGTAATTCACCCCTCCACTTT. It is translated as CASSTNRGNSPLHF.

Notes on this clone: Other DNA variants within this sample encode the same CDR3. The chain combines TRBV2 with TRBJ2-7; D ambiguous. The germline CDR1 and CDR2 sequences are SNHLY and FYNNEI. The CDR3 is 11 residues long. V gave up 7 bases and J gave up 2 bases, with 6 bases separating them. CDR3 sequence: CASTVAYEQYF. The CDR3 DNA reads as TGTGCCAGCACGGTAGCCTACGAGCAGTACTTC. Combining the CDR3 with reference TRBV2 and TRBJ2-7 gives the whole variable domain EPEVTQTPSHQVTQMGQEVILRCVPISNHLYFYWYRQILGQKVEFLVSFYNNEISEKSEIFDDQFSVERPDGSNFTLKIRSTKLEDSAMYFCASTVAYEQYFGPGTRLTVT.

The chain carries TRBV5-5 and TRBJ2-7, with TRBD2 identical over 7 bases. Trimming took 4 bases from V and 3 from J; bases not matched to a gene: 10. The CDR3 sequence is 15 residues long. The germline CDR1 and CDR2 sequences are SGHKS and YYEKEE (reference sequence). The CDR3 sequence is CASSGQTTSYYEQYF. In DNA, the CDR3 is TGTGCCAGCAGCGGACAAACGACTAGCTACTACGAGCAGTACTTC.

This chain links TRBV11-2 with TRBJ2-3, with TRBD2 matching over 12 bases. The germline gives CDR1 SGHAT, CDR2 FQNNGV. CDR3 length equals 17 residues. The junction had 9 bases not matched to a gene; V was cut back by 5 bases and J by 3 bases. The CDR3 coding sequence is TGTGCCAGCAGCCGATTACTAGCGGGAGGAAGGACAGATACGCAGTATTTT. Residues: CASSRLLAGGRTDTQYF.

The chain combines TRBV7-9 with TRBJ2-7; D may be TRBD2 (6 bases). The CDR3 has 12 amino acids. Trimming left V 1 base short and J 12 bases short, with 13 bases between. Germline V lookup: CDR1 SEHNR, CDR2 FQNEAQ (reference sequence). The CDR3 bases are TGTGCCAGCAGCTTAGAAGCCGGGAGAGGGTACTTC. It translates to CASSLEAGRGYF.

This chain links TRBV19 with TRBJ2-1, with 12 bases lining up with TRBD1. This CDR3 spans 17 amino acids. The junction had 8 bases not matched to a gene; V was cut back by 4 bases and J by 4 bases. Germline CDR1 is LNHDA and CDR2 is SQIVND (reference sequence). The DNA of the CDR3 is TGTGCCAGTAGTACTATCGGGGACAGGGGGCTATACAATGAGCAGTTCTTC. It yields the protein CASSTIGDRGLYNEQFF.

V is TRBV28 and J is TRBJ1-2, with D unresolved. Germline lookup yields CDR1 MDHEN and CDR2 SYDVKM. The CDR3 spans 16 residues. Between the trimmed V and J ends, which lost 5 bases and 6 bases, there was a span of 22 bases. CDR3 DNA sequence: TGTGCCAGCAGTCCCCGGACCGGGCGTTCTACACATGGCTACACCTTC. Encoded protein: CASSPRTGRSTHGYTF.

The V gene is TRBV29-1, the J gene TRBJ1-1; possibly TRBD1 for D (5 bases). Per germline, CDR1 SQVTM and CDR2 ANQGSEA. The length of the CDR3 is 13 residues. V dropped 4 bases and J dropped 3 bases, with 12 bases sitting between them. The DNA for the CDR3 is TGCAGCGTTGGGCAGGGAGGGCACACTGAAGCTTTCTTT. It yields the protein CSVGQGGHTEAFF. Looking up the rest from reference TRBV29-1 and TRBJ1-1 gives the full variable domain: SAVISQKPSRDICQRGTSLTIQCQVDSQVTMMFWYRQQPGQSLTLIATANQGSEATYESGFVIDKFPISRPNLTFSTLTVSNMSPEDSSIYLCSVGQGGHTEAFFGQGTRLTVV.

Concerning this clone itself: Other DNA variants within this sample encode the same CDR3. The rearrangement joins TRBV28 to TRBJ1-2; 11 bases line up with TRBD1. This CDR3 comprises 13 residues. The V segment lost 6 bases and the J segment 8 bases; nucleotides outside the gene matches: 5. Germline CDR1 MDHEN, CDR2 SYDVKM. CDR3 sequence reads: CASSSGTGGGYTF. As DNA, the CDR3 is TGTGCCAGCAGCTCCGGGACAGGGGGAGGCTACACCTTC.

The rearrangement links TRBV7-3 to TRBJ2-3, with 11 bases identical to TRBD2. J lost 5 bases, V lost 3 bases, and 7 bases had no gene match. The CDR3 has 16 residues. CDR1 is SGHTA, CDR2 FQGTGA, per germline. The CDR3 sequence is CASSFSGRALGDTQYF. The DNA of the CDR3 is TGTGCCAGCAGCTTTAGCGGGAGGGCCCTTGGAGATACGCAGTATTTT.

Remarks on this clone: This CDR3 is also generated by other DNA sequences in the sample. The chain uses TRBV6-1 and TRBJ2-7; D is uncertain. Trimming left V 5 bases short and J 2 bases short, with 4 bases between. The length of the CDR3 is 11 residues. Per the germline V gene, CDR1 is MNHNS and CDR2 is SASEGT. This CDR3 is CASSYTYEQYF. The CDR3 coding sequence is TGTGCCAGCAGTTACACCTACGAGCAGTACTTC.

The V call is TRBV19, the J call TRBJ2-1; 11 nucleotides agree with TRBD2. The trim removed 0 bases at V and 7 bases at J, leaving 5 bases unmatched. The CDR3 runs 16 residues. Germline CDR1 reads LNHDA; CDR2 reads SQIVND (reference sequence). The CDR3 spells CASSIETSGRWNEQFF. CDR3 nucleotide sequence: TGTGCCAGTAGTATAGAAACTAGCGGGAGATGGAATGAGCAGTTCTTC. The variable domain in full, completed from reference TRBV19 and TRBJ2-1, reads DGGITQSPKYLFRKEGQNVTLSCEQNLNHDAMYWYRQDPGQGLRLIYYSQIVNDFQKGDIAEGYSVSREKKESFPLTVTSAQKNPTAFYLCASSIETSGRWNEQFFGPGTRLTVL.

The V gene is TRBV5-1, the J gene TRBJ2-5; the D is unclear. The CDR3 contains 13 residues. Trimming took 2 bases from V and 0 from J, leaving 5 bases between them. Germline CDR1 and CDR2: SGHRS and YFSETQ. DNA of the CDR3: TGCGCCAGCAGCTTATCTCACCAAGAGACCCAGTACTTC. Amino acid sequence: CASSLSHQETQYF.

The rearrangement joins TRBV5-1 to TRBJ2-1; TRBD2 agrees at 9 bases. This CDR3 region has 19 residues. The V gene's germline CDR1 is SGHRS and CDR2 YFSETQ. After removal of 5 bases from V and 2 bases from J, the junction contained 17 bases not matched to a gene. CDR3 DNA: TGCGCCAGCAGTTCCCCTAGGGGTAGCGGGAGTCTAGCCTACAATGAGCAGTTCTTC. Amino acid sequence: CASSSPRGSGSLAYNEQFF. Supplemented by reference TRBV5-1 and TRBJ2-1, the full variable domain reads KAGVTQTPRYLIKTRGQQVTLSCSPISGHRSVSWYQQTPGQGLQFLFEYFSETQRNKGNFPGRFSGRQFSNSRSEMNVSTLELGDSALYLCASSSPRGSGSLAYNEQFFGPGTRLTVL.

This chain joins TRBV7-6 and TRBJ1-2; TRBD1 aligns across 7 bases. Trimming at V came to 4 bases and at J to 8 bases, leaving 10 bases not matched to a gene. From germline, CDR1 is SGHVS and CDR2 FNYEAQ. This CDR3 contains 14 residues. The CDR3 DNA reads TGTGCCAGCAGCTACAACCAGGGGGTCCCCGGCTACACCTTC. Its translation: CASSYNQGVPGYTF. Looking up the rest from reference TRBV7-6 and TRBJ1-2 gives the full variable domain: GAGVSQSPRYKVTKRGQDVALRCDPISGHVSLYWYRQALGQGPEFLTYFNYEAQQDKSGLPNDRFSAERPEGSISTLTIQRTEQRDSAMYRCASSYNQGVPGYTFGSGTRLTVV.

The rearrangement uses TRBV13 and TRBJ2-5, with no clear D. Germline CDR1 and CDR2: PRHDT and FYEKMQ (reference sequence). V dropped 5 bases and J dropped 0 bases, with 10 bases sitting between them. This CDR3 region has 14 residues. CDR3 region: CASSLTAYQETQYF. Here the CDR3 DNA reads TGTGCCAGCAGCCTCACAGCGTACCAAGAGACCCAGTACTTC.

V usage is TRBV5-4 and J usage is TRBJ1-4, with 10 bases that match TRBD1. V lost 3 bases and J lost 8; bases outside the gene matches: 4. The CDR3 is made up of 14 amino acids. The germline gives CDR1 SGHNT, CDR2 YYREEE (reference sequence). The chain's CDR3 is CASSYGTGEEKLFF. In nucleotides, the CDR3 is TGTGCCAGCAGCTACGGGACAGGGGAAGAAAAACTGTTTTTT.